These T cell receptor beta chains were read from a single sample in a study of cytomegalovirus exposure and HLA in healthy donors. Clones were sequenced by immunoSEQ multiplex PCR, and TCRdb holds only the in-frame ones, with some missing. Among roughly 120,000 clones, about 81% were seen once, and the ten largest hold around 1%. The sample consisted of PBMCs. Receptors were obtained from a woman aged 25 to 39 in good health and CMV-seronegative. Each CDR3 is given with its conserved first and last residue. Fields, in order: CDR3 DNA, CDR3 protein, J gene, D gene, clone size, V gene. The D gene is left open where the match is weak. Clone size appears in some rows only: once, few, many, or a class for an expanded clone.

CDR3 DNA: TGTGCCAGCCGAACCGGGACTAGCGGGAGCTCCACCTACAATGAGCAGTTCTTC
CDR3 protein: CASRTGTSGSSTYNEQFF
J gene: TRBJ2-1
D gene: TRBD2
clone size: .
V gene: TRBV5-4

CDR3 DNA: TGTGCCAGCAGCCAAGAAGGGACAGCAGCAACTAATGAAAAACTGTTTTTT
CDR3 protein: CASSQEGTAATNEKLFF
J gene: TRBJ1-4
D gene: TRBD1
clone size: once
V gene: TRBV4-2

CDR3 DNA: TGTGCCAGCAGGGTGACAGGGTCCCCACTCCGGGTTAATGAGCAGTTCTTC
CDR3 protein: CASRVTGSPLRVNEQFF
J gene: TRBJ2-1
D gene: TRBD1
clone size: .
V gene: TRBV2

CDR3 DNA: TGTGCCAGCAGCGTAGAGACTGACTACGAGCAGTACTTC
CDR3 protein: CASSVETDYEQYF
J gene: TRBJ2-7
D gene: .
clone size: .
V gene: TRBV9

CDR3 DNA: TGCGCCAGCAGCTCGGGACAGGGAGTAAAGGAAAAACTGTTTTTT
CDR3 protein: CASSSGQGVKEKLFF
J gene: TRBJ1-4
D gene: TRBD1
clone size: .
V gene: TRBV5-1

CDR3 DNA: TGTGCCAGCAGTAAGAAAGCGGGAGGGCCAGATACGCAGTATTTT
CDR3 protein: CASSKKAGGPDTQYF
J gene: TRBJ2-3
D gene: TRBD2
clone size: .
V gene: TRBV6-5

CDR3 DNA: TGTGCCAGCAGCTCAGCCCCCTGGGGGGACAATGAGCAGTTCTTC
CDR3 protein: CASSSAPWGDNEQFF
J gene: TRBJ2-1
D gene: .
clone size: .
V gene: TRBV7-3

CDR3 DNA: TGTGCCAGCAGCCGAGCGGGAGGGCCGCGGGGGTACCAAGAGACCCAGTACTTC
CDR3 protein: CASSRAGGPRGYQETQYF
J gene: TRBJ2-5
D gene: TRBD2
clone size: .
V gene: TRBV7-3

CDR3 DNA: TGTGCCAGCAGCACCCAGGTGGTAGGCACTGAAGCTTTCTTT
CDR3 protein: CASSTQVVGTEAFF
J gene: TRBJ1-1
D gene: .
clone size: .
V gene: TRBV5-4

CDR3 DNA: TGTGCCAGCATCCCGGGAGTCCTATCGGATGAGCAGTACTTC
CDR3 protein: CASIPGVLSDEQYF
J gene: TRBJ2-7
D gene: .
clone size: once
V gene: TRBV6-1

CDR3 DNA: TGTGCCAGCAGTTTTCAGGGGGCGAGAGGCTACACCTTC
CDR3 protein: CASSFQGARGYTF
J gene: TRBJ1-2
D gene: TRBD1
clone size: .
V gene: TRBV27

CDR3 DNA: TGTGCCAGCAGCACAACGACAGTCTCCTACGAGCAGTACTTC
CDR3 protein: CASSTTTVSYEQYF
J gene: TRBJ2-7
D gene: .
clone size: .
V gene: TRBV5-8

CDR3 DNA: TGTGCCAGCAGCTCTTCCAACACCGCTCCCCAGCAGTTCTTC
CDR3 protein: CASSSSNTAPQQFF
J gene: TRBJ2-1
D gene: .
clone size: .
V gene: TRBV7-3

CDR3 DNA: TGTGCTAGTGGTTTGGACAGCCCAGGTGAGCAGTACTTC
CDR3 protein: CASGLDSPGEQYF
J gene: TRBJ2-5
D gene: .
clone size: once
V gene: TRBV12-5

CDR3 DNA: TGTGCCAGCAGCTCCCAACAGGGGCTAGATGGCTACACCTTC
CDR3 protein: CASSSQQGLDGYTF
J gene: TRBJ1-2
D gene: TRBD1
clone size: .
V gene: TRBV9

CDR3 DNA: TGCGCCAGCAGCTTGCAGGGGGCAGGTGAGCAGTTCTTC
CDR3 protein: CASSLQGAGEQFF
J gene: TRBJ2-1
D gene: TRBD1
clone size: .
V gene: TRBV5-1

CDR3 DNA: TGTGCCAGCAGACTAGCGGGGGATACTGAGCAGTTCTTC
CDR3 protein: CASRLAGDTEQFF
J gene: TRBJ2-1
D gene: TRBD2
clone size: .
V gene: TRBV6-1

CDR3 DNA: TGTGCCAGCAGCCCTGGGACTTCCGCGGCCTACGAGCAGTACTTC
CDR3 protein: CASSPGTSAAYEQYF
J gene: TRBJ2-7
D gene: .
clone size: .
V gene: TRBV11-2

CDR3 DNA: TGCGCCAGCAGCTTGGCGGACAGGGAATTAAGCTTC
CDR3 protein: CASSLADRELSF
J gene: TRBJ1-2
D gene: TRBD1
clone size: .
V gene: TRBV5-1

CDR3 DNA: TGTGCCAGTAGTATACGGGGTGCCAGCAATCAGCCCCAGCATTTT
CDR3 protein: CASSIRGASNQPQHF
J gene: TRBJ1-5
D gene: .
clone size: .
V gene: TRBV19

CDR3 DNA: TGTGCCAGCAGCGTAGGGGCTAGCGCTTACAATGAGCAGTTCTTC
CDR3 protein: CASSVGASAYNEQFF
J gene: TRBJ2-1
D gene: .
clone size: .
V gene: TRBV9

CDR3 DNA: TGTGCCTGCTCCCGGGACAGGGAAATCTCACCCCTCCACTTT
CDR3 protein: CACSRDREISPLHF
J gene: TRBJ1-6
D gene: TRBD1
clone size: few
V gene: TRBV30

CDR3 DNA: TGCAGTGCTGCCGACAGTTACGAGCAGTACTTC
CDR3 protein: CSAADSYEQYF
J gene: TRBJ2-7
D gene: .
clone size: .
V gene: TRBV20-1

CDR3 DNA: TGTGCCAGCAGTTCCGGGACTAGCAAGGAGACCCAGTACTTC
CDR3 protein: CASSSGTSKETQYF
J gene: TRBJ2-5
D gene: TRBD2
clone size: .
V gene: TRBV5-4

CDR3 DNA: TGTGCCAGCAGCCTAAGAAGACTAGCGGGGGGGCAGTATGAGCAGTTCTTC
CDR3 protein: CASSLRRLAGGQYEQFF
J gene: TRBJ2-1
D gene: TRBD2
clone size: .
V gene: TRBV5-6

CDR3 DNA: TGTGCCAGCAGCCCGGGACTACCAGGTGACAATGAGCAGTTCTTC
CDR3 protein: CASSPGLPGDNEQFF
J gene: TRBJ2-1
D gene: TRBD2
clone size: .
V gene: TRBV7-9

CDR3 DNA: TGTGCCAGCTCACCAATGAGTCAAGAGACCCAGTACTTC
CDR3 protein: CASSPMSQETQYF
J gene: TRBJ2-5
D gene: .
clone size: .
V gene: TRBV18

CDR3 DNA: TGTGCCAGCCGGATCAGGGGCAACACCGGGGAGCTGTTTTTT
CDR3 protein: CASRIRGNTGELFF
J gene: TRBJ2-2
D gene: .
clone size: .
V gene: TRBV2

CDR3 DNA: TGTGCCAGCAGCTTCCCGACGGGACAATTGCCAGCTTTCTTT
CDR3 protein: CASSFPTGQLPAFF
J gene: TRBJ1-1
D gene: .
clone size: .
V gene: TRBV5-6

CDR3 DNA: TGTGCCAGCAGACGAACCACCGGACAGGGGGCGCGGATCCAAGAGACCCAGTACTTC
CDR3 protein: CASRRTTGQGARIQETQYF
J gene: TRBJ2-5
D gene: TRBD1
clone size: .
V gene: TRBV27

CDR3 DNA: TGTGCCAGTACTATTTATTCGGGGAGGTCTGGAAACACCATATATTTT
CDR3 protein: CASTIYSGRSGNTIYF
J gene: TRBJ1-3
D gene: .
clone size: .
V gene: TRBV19

CDR3 DNA: TGTGCCAGCAGCTTGGCCGGACAGGGAAGAAGCACTGAAGCTTTCTTT
CDR3 protein: CASSLAGQGRSTEAFF
J gene: TRBJ1-1
D gene: TRBD1
clone size: .
V gene: TRBV7-2

CDR3 DNA: TGTGCCAGCAGCTTAGGTTGGCAGGGGGAGCTTGAAGCTTTCTTT
CDR3 protein: CASSLGWQGELEAFF
J gene: TRBJ1-1
D gene: TRBD1
clone size: .
V gene: TRBV7-9

CDR3 DNA: TGCAGTGCTCCTATTCGGGGAAAACTGTTTTTT
CDR3 protein: CSAPIRGKLFF
J gene: TRBJ1-4
D gene: .
clone size: .
V gene: TRBV20-1

CDR3 DNA: TGTGCCAGTAGGTGGGGCCCGGACAGATACCTTGAAGCTTTCTTT
CDR3 protein: CASRWGPDRYLEAFF
J gene: TRBJ1-1
D gene: .
clone size: .
V gene: TRBV19

CDR3 DNA: TGTGCCAGCAGCTTAGGAACAGCGGGGGGGGACCAAGAGACCCAGTACTTC
CDR3 protein: CASSLGTAGGDQETQYF
J gene: TRBJ2-5
D gene: TRBD2
clone size: few
V gene: TRBV11-3

CDR3 DNA: TGTGCCAGCAGCCGACTGGGACAAAGGGAAAAACTGTTTTTT
CDR3 protein: CASSRLGQREKLFF
J gene: TRBJ1-4
D gene: .
clone size: .
V gene: TRBV7-9

CDR3 DNA: TGTGCCAGCAGCCCCTGGACAGGGCTTAATCAGCCCCAGCATTTT
CDR3 protein: CASSPWTGLNQPQHF
J gene: TRBJ1-5
D gene: TRBD1
clone size: .
V gene: TRBV7-9

CDR3 DNA: TGTGCCTGGAGTGGGACTAGCGGGGGTGGCTACGAGCAGTACTTC
CDR3 protein: CAWSGTSGGGYEQYF
J gene: TRBJ2-7
D gene: TRBD2
clone size: .
V gene: TRBV30

CDR3 DNA: TGCAGCGTTGTGGGGCTAGCGGGGAACACCGGGGAGCTGTTTTTT
CDR3 protein: CSVVGLAGNTGELFF
J gene: TRBJ2-2
D gene: TRBD2
clone size: few
V gene: TRBV29-1

CDR3 DNA: TGCAGCGCCCTGGACACGAACACTGAAGCTTTCTTT
CDR3 protein: CSALDTNTEAFF
J gene: TRBJ1-1
D gene: .
clone size: .
V gene: TRBV29-1

CDR3 DNA: TGCGCCAGCAGCCAATGGGACACAAACACCGGGGAGCTGTTTTTT
CDR3 protein: CASSQWDTNTGELFF
J gene: TRBJ2-2
D gene: .
clone size: .
V gene: TRBV4-1

CDR3 DNA: TGTGCCAGCAGCCAGACAGGAGTCGGTACGCAGTATTTT
CDR3 protein: CASSQTGVGTQYF
J gene: TRBJ2-3
D gene: .
clone size: once
V gene: TRBV6-5

CDR3 DNA: TGTGCCAGCAGCTTAGTTAGGGAAGGGGTTGAGCAGTTCTTC
CDR3 protein: CASSLVREGVEQFF
J gene: TRBJ2-1
D gene: .
clone size: once
V gene: TRBV11-3

CDR3 DNA: TGTGCCAGCACCCTAGGGACAGACGGCGGCACAGATACGCAGTATTTT
CDR3 protein: CASTLGTDGGTDTQYF
J gene: TRBJ2-3
D gene: TRBD1
clone size: .
V gene: TRBV2

CDR3 DNA: TGTGCCAGCAGCCCACGTCGACAGGGAACCTACGAGCAGTACTTC
CDR3 protein: CASSPRRQGTYEQYF
J gene: TRBJ2-7
D gene: TRBD1
clone size: .
V gene: TRBV6-6

CDR3 DNA: TGTGCCAGCAGTGTTGAGACAGGGGGAAATGGCTACACCTTC
CDR3 protein: CASSVETGGNGYTF
J gene: TRBJ1-2
D gene: TRBD1
clone size: .
V gene: TRBV6-1

CDR3 DNA: TGTGCCAGCAGCGTGGGGGGTGCTGGAAACACCATATATTTT
CDR3 protein: CASSVGGAGNTIYF
J gene: TRBJ1-3
D gene: .
clone size: .
V gene: TRBV9

CDR3 DNA: TGTGCCAGCAGTGCCGGGGACGTCGAAGGGGGCTATGGCTACACCTTC
CDR3 protein: CASSAGDVEGGYGYTF
J gene: TRBJ1-2
D gene: .
clone size: .
V gene: TRBV2

CDR3 DNA: TGTGCCACCAGAAATGGGGACAGGTCCCAGGGGTCCAATGAGCAGTTCTTC
CDR3 protein: CATRNGDRSQGSNEQFF
J gene: TRBJ2-1
D gene: TRBD1
clone size: .
V gene: TRBV15